The clone carrying this T cell receptor beta chain was recorded at least ten times. Its antigen remains unknown. This sample stems from a study of CD8 T cells in ankylosing spondylitis. Findings and limits, study-wide: Ankylosing spondylitis blood appeared to carry a characteristic TCR beta motif of roughly eight highly homologous variants. In peripheral blood, disease-linked CD8+ clones occurred at relatively low frequencies. Reported data indicate significant enrichment of disease-linked clones within matched ankylosing spondylitis synovial fluid.

TCR beta libraries were made by quantitative 5'-RACE with molecular barcodes. TCRdb passed the 5' RACE reads through MiXCR, listing each CDR3 protein once. The top ten hold 6.8% of the sample, which has under 300,000 distinct CDR3 sequences, about 10% seen once. Sequencing was done on a sample of blood, either unsorted or a sorted T cell fraction (not recorded which). The origin of this receptor is a male donor with ankylosing spondylitis or in good health (not recorded which).

For the CDR3, the DNA is TGTGCCAGCAGCTTCGGCGGGACCACCGGGGAGCTGTTTTTT. Encoded protein: CASSFGGTTGELFF. The chain uses TRBV5-5 and TRBJ2-2; weak D call: TRBD2 (6 bases). This CDR3 has 14 residues. CDR1 is SGHKS and CDR2 is YYEKEE in the germline V gene (reference sequence). V was clipped by 2 bases and J by 4 bases, with 9 bases between them.